These T cell receptor beta chains were read from a single sample in a study of cytomegalovirus exposure and HLA in healthy donors. TCRdb's copy holds only in-frame clones and misses some; the assay was immunoSEQ multiplex PCR. The sample has 150,000 to 200,000 clones, about 80% seen once; the top ten hold around 2.1%. Sample: PBMCs. Every receptor here comes from a woman aged 18-29 years in good health and CMV-seropositive. Both conserved end residues are part of each CDR3. The D gene is left open where the match is weak. Clone size is shown for a subset of rows, as once, few, many or a class of expanded clone.

DNA,CDR3,D,V,J,size
TGTGCCAGCAGCCAGACGGGACAGCGCACAGATACGCAGTATTTT,CASSQTGQRTDTQYF,TRBD1,TRBV7-6,TRBJ2-3,once
TGTGCCAGCAGTGTCCCAGGTACTCAGGGGGCGCGGGAGCAGTTCTTC,CASSVPGTQGAREQFF,TRBD1,TRBV28,TRBJ2-1,.
TGTGCCAGCAGCTCAATGGGCGGGGGGGCGTCAGAGACCCAGTACTTC,CASSSMGGGASETQYF,TRBD2,TRBV5-4,TRBJ2-5,.
TGTGCCAGCAGCTTCAGAACAACTAATGAAAAACTGTTTTTT,CASSFRTTNEKLFF,.,TRBV5-4,TRBJ1-4,.
TGTGCCAGCAGCGGACTAGCCAAGAAAAATGAGCAGTTCTTC,CASSGLAKKNEQFF,TRBD2,TRBV28,TRBJ2-1,.
TGTGCCAGCAGCACCGGGGGGGACCAAGAGACCCAGTACTTC,CASSTGGDQETQYF,TRBD2,TRBV13,TRBJ2-5,.
TGTGCCAGCAGTCCTCCGGACAGGCGCACAGATACGCAGTATTTT,CASSPPDRRTDTQYF,TRBD1,TRBV28,TRBJ2-3,.
TGTGCCAGCAGTTCCTCTAGCGGGGGATTAGATACGCAGTATTTT,CASSSSSGGLDTQYF,TRBD2,TRBV28,TRBJ2-3,.
TGTGCCAGCTCGGTCCGCAGGGGGGAGCAGTTCTTC,CASSVRRGEQFF,TRBD1,TRBV7-7,TRBJ2-1,.
TGTGCCAGCAGTGACTACCGGGGCACTGAAGCTTTCTTT,CASSDYRGTEAFF,.,TRBV6-4,TRBJ1-1,.
TGTGCCAGCAGCCCGAGTCTGAACACTGAAGCTTTCTTT,CASSPSLNTEAFF,.,TRBV5-4,TRBJ1-1,.
TGTGCCAGCAGCTTATCGGACTTTAGCACAGATACGCAGTATTTT,CASSLSDFSTDTQYF,.,TRBV7-3,TRBJ2-3,.
TGTGCCTGGACTAGCGGGGGAACGGGAGAGACCCAGTACTTC,CAWTSGGTGETQYF,TRBD2,TRBV30,TRBJ2-5,.
TGTGCCAGCAGCGTAGATGGCAGTGGCACAGATACGCAGTATTTT,CASSVDGSGTDTQYF,.,TRBV9,TRBJ2-3,.
TGTGCCAGCAGGAACAAACAGGGGGAGGACACTGAAGCTTTCTTT,CASRNKQGEDTEAFF,TRBD1,TRBV6-1,TRBJ1-1,.
TGTGCCAGCAGCGGGGCGAGGACAGGGCTTTTTCCTGGGGCCAACGTCCTGACTTTC,CASSGARTGLFPGANVLTF,TRBD1,TRBV7-9,TRBJ2-6,.
TGTGCCAGCAGCTTGGGGACTAGCGGGGAGGCAGAGACCCAGTACTTC,CASSLGTSGEAETQYF,TRBD2,TRBV13,TRBJ2-5,.
TGTGCCAGCAGCTCTAGGAGCGGGGGTGGAGATACGCAGTATTTT,CASSSRSGGGDTQYF,TRBD2,TRBV13,TRBJ2-3,.